The 28 T cell receptor beta chains in this list originate from one sample, sequenced in a study of metastatic and nonmetastatic thyroid tumors. Treatment of any kind had been given to no patient before thyroid surgery. TCRdb reprocessed the PCR reads using MiXCR. This table holds some 25,000 clones, approximately 20% found once. The sequencing input was blood. The origin of the receptors is a female donor with papillary thyroid cancer or a benign thyroid nodule (not recorded which). Some clones in this sample may be carry-over from other donors' samples.

This clone has a count of ten or more. CDR3 in DNA: TGTGCCAGCTGGACAGGGGTTTCTGGAAACACCATATATTTT. The encoded protein is CASWTGVSGNTIYF. The chain has TRBV7-2 and TRBJ1-3; 9 nucleotides match TRBD1. The CDR3 extends over 14 amino acids. With 8 bases clipped from V and 1 base from J, the junction kept 3 bases outside the gene matches. Germline V gives CDR1 SGHTA, CDR2 FQGNSA.

The V and J genes are TRBV6-1 and TRBJ1-6; possibly TRBD1 for D (6 bases). Per germline, CDR1 MNHNS and CDR2 SASEGT. The CDR3 totals 13 residues. Between the trimmed V and J ends, which lost 3 bases and 19 bases, there was a span of 19 bases. The CDR3: CASSDRTSAGAHF. CDR3 nucleotide sequence: TGTGCCAGCAGTGATAGAACCTCAGCGGGGGCACACTTT.

This clone was seen at least ten times. The V gene is TRBV11-1, the J gene TRBJ2-5; 12 bases align to TRBD2. The junction had 14 bases not matched to a gene; V was cut back by 5 bases and J by 1 base. Germline V lookup: CDR1 SGHAT, CDR2 FQDESV (reference sequence). The length of the CDR3 is 19 residues. The CDR3 nucleotides read TGTGCCAGCAGCATAGTTCTAGCGGGAGGGCCCGCTCTCCAAGAGACCCAGTACTTC. Residues: CASSIVLAGGPALQETQYF.

This chain links TRBV20-1 with TRBJ2-7; D may be TRBD1 or TRBD2 (5 bases each). CDR1 is DFQATT, CDR2 SNEGSKA, per germline (reference sequence). The CDR3 runs 11 residues. Deletions cut 6 bases from V and 6 bases from J, with 12 bases between. CDR3 sequence (DNA): TGCAGTGCCAGCTCTGGGGGCGAGCAGTACGTC. It specifies CSASSGGEQYV.

This clone was detected ten times or more. J is TRBJ1-6 and V is TRBV18, with D possibly being TRBD1 (6 bases). The CDR3 runs to 15 residues. With 5 bases removed from V and 11 bases from J, the gap between germline ends came to 19 bases. CDR1 and CDR2 (germline): KGHSH, LQKENI. CDR3 DNA: TGTGCCAGCTCATCCACGGACAGACGAGGGACACCCCTCCACTTT. It specifies CASSSTDRRGTPLHF.

This clone was found many times. Other DNA sequences of this sample code for an identical CDR3. The chain couples TRBV5-5 to TRBJ2-5, with unresolved D. The CDR3 runs 13 residues. Trimming took off 4 bases at V and 2 bases at J, with 9 bases between the two ends. In germline, CDR1 is SGHKS, CDR2 YYEKEE (reference sequence). Here the CDR3 reads CASSGRPQETQYF. CDR3 coding DNA: TGTGCCAGCAGCGGGCGGCCTCAAGAGACCCAGTACTTC. Full variable domain (outside the CDR3, taken from reference TRBV5-5 and TRBJ2-5): DAGVTQSPTHLIKTRGQQVTLRCSPISGHKSVSWYQQVLGQGPQFIFQYYEKEERGRGNFPDRFSARQFPNYSSELNVNALLLGDSALYLCASSGRPQETQYFGPGTRLLVL.

There are many counts of this clone. V is TRBV20-1 and J is TRBJ1-5; D remains ambiguous. The CDR3 is made up of 14 amino acids. Per germline, CDR1 DFQATT and CDR2 SNEGSKA (reference sequence). Deletions cut 0 bases from V and 2 bases from J, with 8 bases between. The CDR3 DNA sequence: TGCAGTGCTAGAGATCTACGGGGCAATCAGCCCCAGCATTTT. Amino acids: CSARDLRGNQPQHF.

This clone was detected many times. The V and J genes are TRBV14 and TRBJ1-6; 7 bases map to TRBD1. Germline CDR1 and CDR2: SGHDN and FVKESK. The CDR3 sequence is 14 residues long. V lost 4 bases and J lost 9; bases outside the gene matches: 6. The CDR3 sequence: CASSRNRGGSPLHF. CDR3 in DNA: TGTGCCAGCAGCCGGAACAGGGGCGGTTCACCCCTCCACTTT.

Regarding this clone: At one end, the junction sequence differs from germline, possibly due to a read error. This sequence joins TRBV4-3 and TRBJ2-3; no clear D gene. Germline CDR1 and CDR2: LGHNA and YSLEER. The CDR3 length is 13 residues. CDR3 in amino acids: CASSQFVPDKQYF. CDR3 sequence (DNA): TGCGCCAGCAGTCAATTCGTACCAGATAAGCAGTATTTT.

The table lists this clone with many counts. The chain has TRBV11-2 and TRBJ2-2, with D perhaps matching TRBD2 (6 bases). CDR3 length: 15 amino acids. Germline values: CDR1 SGHAT, CDR2 FQNNGV. V was pared by 0 bases and J by 3 bases, with 8 bases between. The CDR3 protein is CASSLEGLYTGELFF. The DNA of the CDR3 is TGTGCCAGCAGCTTAGAGGGACTTTACACCGGGGAGCTGTTTTTT.

Comment on this clone: Mismatch with germline at one junction end may stem from a read error. The rearrangement links TRBV19 to TRBJ1-5; TRBD1 matches at 8 bases. CDR1 and CDR2 from the germline V gene are LNHDA and SQIVND (reference sequence). CDR3 length: 16 residues. The CDR3 is CASSRGKGQGFQPPHF. The DNA of the CDR3 is TGTGCCAGTAGTAGGGGGAAAGGACAGGGCTTTCAGCCCCCGCATTTT.

In this sample, this clone is medium-sized. This chain uses TRBV28 with TRBJ2-7, with TRBD1 as a possible D gene (6 bases). CDR1 MDHEN and CDR2 SYDVKM come from the germline V gene. Trimming pared 8 bases from V and 6 bases from J, leaving 17 bases between. This CDR3 spans 13 amino acids. The chain's CDR3 is CASLRDNLLEQYF. CDR3 bases: TGTGCCAGCCTTAGGGACAATTTGCTCGAGCAGTACTTC.

The chain links TRBV6-1 to TRBJ2-7, with 7 bases matching TRBD2. V was pared by 7 bases and J by 0 bases, with 9 bases of the junction left unmatched. Germline V lookup: CDR1 MNHNS, CDR2 SASEGT. There are 15 residues in the CDR3. The CDR3 sequence: CASMGPGLTSYEQYF. CDR3 coding DNA: TGTGCCAGCATGGGACCGGGACTAACCTCCTACGAGCAGTACTTC.

The rearrangement links TRBV5-1 to TRBJ2-1, with 8 bases lining up with TRBD2. The CDR3 consists of 13 residues. In germline, CDR1 is SGHRS, CDR2 YFSETQ. After removal of 4 bases from V and 8 bases from J, the junction contained 5 bases not matched to a gene. CDR3 DNA sequence: TGCGCCAGCAGCGAGGGACTAGTCTATGAGCAGTTCTTC. It is translated as CASSEGLVYEQFF. Supplemented by reference TRBV5-1 and TRBJ2-1, the full variable domain reads KAGVTQTPRYLIKTRGQQVTLSCSPISGHRSVSWYQQTPGQGLQFLFEYFSETQRNKGNFPGRFSGRQFSNSRSEMNVSTLELGDSALYLCASSEGLVYEQFFGPGTRLTVL.

The chain carries TRBV3-1 and TRBJ1-3; no clear D. The CDR3 has 12 amino acids. Trimming removed 4 bases at V and 6 bases at J, with 7 bases between. Germline V gene lookup returns CDR1 LGHDT and CDR2 YNNKEL (reference sequence). The CDR3 bases are TGTGCCAGCAGCCCGAGTGCAAACACCATATATTTT. It is translated as CASSPSANTIYF.

This clone was counted at least ten times. This chain connects TRBV5-6 to TRBJ2-3, with 8 bases identical to TRBD2. V was clipped by 2 bases and J by 1 base; unmatched bases: 3. In germline, CDR1 is SGHDT, CDR2 YYEEEE. The CDR3 consists of 15 residues. The CDR3 sequence: CASSFGGAGTDTQYF. As DNA, the CDR3 is TGTGCCAGCAGCTTCGGGGGGGCAGGCACAGATACGCAGTATTTT.

This clone was seen only once. A read error may account for a junction end that differs from germline. The chain recombines TRBV19 with TRBJ1-2, with TRBD1 matching over 7 bases. The CDR3 is 14 residues long. The germline CDR1 and CDR2 sequences are LNHDA and SQIVND (reference sequence). The CDR3 DNA sequence: TGTGCAAGTAGTGCGGGGACAGCTATCTATTGCTACACCTTC. This encodes CASSAGTAIYCYTF.

The V gene is TRBV20-1, the J gene TRBJ1-2; no clear D. This CDR3 contains 14 residues. The V and J ends lost 3 bases and 1 base respectively, with 12 bases between them. Germline CDR1 DFQATT, CDR2 SNEGSKA (reference sequence). CDR3 sequence (DNA): TGCAGTGCTAGTAGAGGTAGAGGTAACTATGGCTACACCTTC. The encoded protein is CSASRGRGNYGYTF.

This clone was observed many times. This chain links TRBV2 with TRBJ2-1; D gene uncertain. With 2 bases removed from V and 0 bases from J, the gap between germline ends came to 14 bases. The CDR3 is made up of 17 amino acids. The germline V gene encodes CDR1 SNHLY and CDR2 FYNNEI. The CDR3 loop is CASSEIGRRVSYNEQFF. The CDR3, as DNA: TGTGCCAGCAGTGAAATTGGCAGAAGGGTCTCCTACAATGAGCAGTTCTTC.

This clone was seen a handful of times. This may stem from a read error, because a much larger clone lies one nucleotide away. Other DNA sequences in the sample encode the same CDR3. This chain links TRBV20-1 with TRBJ2-5; D call uncertain. The CDR3 consists of 12 residues. Germline V gene sequence: CDR1 DFQATT, CDR2 SNEGSKA (reference sequence). V shed 6 bases and J shed 2 bases, with 10 bases lying between them. The chain's CDR3 is CSASVGQETQYF. The DNA for the CDR3 is TGCAGTGCCTCCGTCGGGCAAGAGACCCAGTACTTC.

This clone has a count of ten or more. The J gene is TRBJ1-6, the V gene TRBV30, with unresolved D. The V end lost 7 bases, the J end lost 9 bases, and 16 bases lay between the germline ends. Per germline, CDR1 GTSNPN and CDR2 SVGIG (reference sequence). The CDR3 contains 13 residues. The CDR3 sequence is CALEAGESSPLHF. CDR3 DNA: TGTGCCTTGGAAGCGGGCGAGAGTTCACCCCTCCACTTT.

This clone was found many times. The CDR3 nucleotides read TGCGCCAGCAGCACCGGACAGGGTTCTAATGAAAAACTGTTTTTT. Protein product: CASSTGQGSNEKLFF. The chain has TRBV5-1 and TRBJ1-4; 8 bases are shared with TRBD1. V trimming: 4 bases; J trimming: 3 bases; junction bases outside the gene matches: 5. This CDR3 contains 15 residues. The germline V gene has CDR1 SGHRS and CDR2 YFSETQ.

This clone rates as medium-sized. This sequence joins TRBV6-1 and TRBJ2-1; weak D call: TRBD1 (7 bases). This CDR3 has 14 amino acids. Between the trimmed V and J ends, which lost 10 bases and 4 bases, there was a span of 17 bases. Germline V gene sequence: CDR1 MNHNS, CDR2 SASEGT. CDR3 loop: CAISQGGSYNEQFF. The CDR3 region has the DNA TGTGCCATTTCTCAGGGGGGATCATACAATGAGCAGTTCTTC.

This clone was recorded many times. The chain is built from TRBV19 and TRBJ2-2; maybe TRBD2 (6 bases). The V and J ends lost 2 bases and 7 bases respectively, with 14 bases between them. Germline loops: CDR1 LNHDA, CDR2 SQIVND (reference sequence). The CDR3 sequence is 15 residues long. CDR3 in DNA: TGTGCCAGTAGTATATCGGCTAGGGGAGGCGGGGAGCTGTTTTTT. Its protein product is CASSISARGGGELFF.

In this sample, this clone turned up many times. The chain combines TRBV12-5 with TRBJ1-1; 7 bases are shared with TRBD1. The CDR3 has 13 residues. Trimming cost V 4 bases and J 5 bases; bases outside gene matches: 4. Germline CDR1 LGHNT, CDR2 FRNRAP. This CDR3 is CASGSGRGTEAFF. In DNA, the CDR3 is TGTGCTAGTGGTTCGGGCAGGGGGACTGAAGCTTTCTTT.

This clone was counted at least ten times. A much larger clone differs by one base, so this may be a read error. In the same sample, other DNA sequences code for this CDR3. This sequence joins TRBV30 and TRBJ2-1, with 7 bases aligning to TRBD1. Germline values: CDR1 GTSNPN, CDR2 SVGIG (reference sequence). CDR3 length: 14 residues. V lost 3 bases and J lost 1; bases outside the gene matches: 3. Here the CDR3 DNA reads TGTGCCTGGAGCGGACAGGATTCCTACAATGAGCAGTTCTTC. Protein: CAWSGQDSYNEQFF. Filled out from reference TRBV30 and TRBJ2-1, the complete variable domain reads SQTIHQWPATLVQPVGSPLSLECTVEGTSNPNLYWYRQAAGRGLQLLFYSVGIGQISSEVPQNLSASRPQDRQFILSSKKLLLSDSGFYLCAWSGQDSYNEQFFGPGTRLTVL.

Ten or more counts support this clone. This chain links TRBV19 with TRBJ2-1; D gene uncertain. There are 15 residues in the CDR3. Germline CDR1 LNHDA, CDR2 SQIVND (reference sequence). V was pared by 1 base and J by 0 bases, with 7 bases between. CDR3 residues: CASSIAVTSYNEQFF. CDR3 coding DNA: TGTGCCAGTAGTATAGCGGTGACCTCCTACAATGAGCAGTTCTTC.

A word on this clone: Without the conserved terminal phenylalanine or tryptophan, this CDR3 likely stems from a read error. The chain links TRBV20-1 to TRBJ2-7; TRBD1 might be the D (6 bases). Germline CDR1 DFQATT, CDR2 SNEGSKA (reference sequence). There are 17 residues in the CDR3. The CDR3 nucleotides are TGCAGTTCTAGCCCCTGGACAGCCGCGTCGTCTCCCTACGAGCAGTACTTG. Its translation is CSSSPWTAASSPYEQYL.